Each of the 8 T cell receptor beta chains below was sequenced from the same sample in a study of regulatory T cells in long-lasting Graves disease. Time point described: newly diagnosed GD, antithyroid drugs for less than 3 months. Scientists built the TCR library using RNA that was extracted from PBMCs. In building TCR beta libraries, iRepertoire HTBI primers were used together with Arm-PCR of CDR3 regions. Using its own MiXCR run on the multiplex PCR reads, TCRdb lists one record per CDR3 protein. There are 250,000 to 300,000 distinct CDR3 sequences in the sample; roughly 18% occur only once, and 14% lies in the top ten. These same records also appear under a second study, on T cells in Graves' hyperthyroidism and ophthalmopathy.

The sample in question was peripheral blood mononuclear cells (PBMCs), obtained at new diagnosis, from a patient treated with antithyroid drugs. The receptors were gathered from a woman under 40 with Graves disease.

This clonotype was seen many times. This chain joins TRBV5-1 and TRBJ1-1; TRBD1 might be the D (6 bases). V was trimmed by 0 bases and J by 2 bases, leaving 8 bases between them. Germline CDR1 SGHRS, CDR2 YFSETQ. The CDR3 is made up of 14 amino acids. CDR3 DNA sequence: TGCGCCAGCAGCTTGGCGGGACACAACACTGAAGCTTTCTTT. It specifies CASSLAGHNTEAFF.

Details on this clonotype: This sequence is one base from a far larger clone and is likely a read error. The chain links TRBV6-5 to TRBJ1-4; 7 bases line up with TRBD1. The CDR3 loop spans 15 amino acids. The germline V gene has CDR1 MNHEY and CDR2 SVGAGI. This CDR3 reads CASSYEGATNEELFF. CDR3 nucleotide sequence: TGTGCCAGCAGTTACGAGGGGGCAACTAATGAAGAACTGTTTTTT.

There are many counts of this clonotype. The V and J genes are TRBV5-1 and TRBJ1-3; 7 bases fit TRBD1. Germline loops: CDR1 SGHRS, CDR2 YFSETQ. The CDR3 is 14 residues long. Trimming cost V 6 bases and J 4 bases; bases outside gene matches: 7. In DNA form, the CDR3 reads TGCGCCAGCACCGACAGGGAAAGAGGAAACACCATATATTTT. Translation gives CASTDRERGNTIYF.

This clonotype came up many times. The chain recombines TRBV20-1 with TRBJ1-5; 7 positions agree with TRBD1. CDR3 size: 13 residues. The V and J ends lost 8 bases and 5 bases, in that order; junction bases with no gene match: 9. Germline V lookup: CDR1 DFQATT, CDR2 SNEGSKA (reference sequence). CDR3 loop: CSSQTGTDQPQHF. The CDR3 DNA is TGCAGTTCTCAGACAGGGACCGATCAGCCCCAGCATTTT.

This clonotype was observed at least ten times. The chain employs TRBV6-1 and TRBJ1-1, with 7 bases fitting TRBD1. The CDR3 covers 16 residues. The V gene's germline CDR1 is MNHNS and CDR2 SASEGT. The trim removed 4 bases at V and 1 base at J, leaving 9 bases unmatched. This CDR3 reads CASSAGQHDPNTEAFF. CDR3 nucleotides: TGTGCCAGCAGTGCGGGACAGCATGATCCGAACACTGAAGCTTTCTTT.

This clonotype was recorded a few times. V and J are TRBV11-2 and TRBJ2-1; perhaps TRBD1 as D (6 bases). The CDR3 contains 13 residues. Germline CDR1 reads SGHAT; CDR2 reads FQNNGV. V was trimmed by 6 bases and J by 8 bases, leaving 14 bases between them. The CDR3 DNA sequence: TGTGCCAGCAGTATAACAGGGTACGATGAGCAGTTCTTC. Translating gives CASSITGYDEQFF.

This clonotype was counted many times. The chain joins TRBV2 to TRBJ1-1; TRBD1 matches at 10 bases. Germline lookup yields CDR1 SNHLY and CDR2 FYNNEI. Trimming removed 1 base from V and 6 bases from J; junction bases left unmatched: 8. The CDR3 is 16 residues long. CDR3 loop: CASSEGGQGRSSEAFF. The CDR3 bases are TGTGCCAGCAGTGAAGGGGGACAGGGGCGCTCTTCTGAAGCTTTCTTT. The entire variable domain, with the rest obtained from reference TRBV2 and TRBJ1-1, is as follows: EPEVTQTPSHQVTQMGQEVILRCVPISNHLYFYWYRQILGQKVEFLVSFYNNEISEKSEIFDDQFSVERPDGSNFTLKIRSTKLEDSAMYFCASSEGGQGRSSEAFFGQGTRLTVV.

This clonotype appeared many times. This chain joins TRBV10-3 and TRBJ1-5; unclear D gene. With 0 bases removed from V and 4 bases from J, the gap between germline ends came to 1 base. Per the germline V gene, CDR1 is ENHRY and CDR2 is SYGVKD. The CDR3 runs 12 residues. The CDR3 DNA reads as TGTGCCATCAGTGAGTCTAATCAGCCCCAGCATTTT. Translating gives CAISESNQPQHF.